These T cell receptor beta chains were read from a single sample in a study of T cell responses to AZD1222 COVID-19 vaccine. Only in-frame clones appear in the TCRdb table, and some are missing; sequencing was by immunoSEQ multiplex PCR. The table lists around 100,000 clones, about 85% of them singletons. Here the sequenced sample was peripheral blood, taken on day 0 of AZD1222 vaccination. Receptor source: an adult in good health. CDR3s include the opening cysteine and the closing phenylalanine or tryptophan. A D gene is named only where the DNA matches it firmly. The size entry is marked missing in some rows and otherwise reads once, few, many or a size class.

v_call	d_call	clone_size	j_call	cdr3_nt	cdr3_aa
TRBV23-1	-	-	TRBJ2-6	TGCGCCAGCAATAATCAGGGGGGACCCTACCTCCTCTGGGCCAACGTCCTGACTTTC	CASNNQGGPYLLWANVLTF
TRBV9	-	-	TRBJ2-7	TGTGCCAGCAGCGTAGAACAGGGAAGCTCCTACGAGCAGTACTTC	CASSVEQGSSYEQYF
TRBV6-5	TRBD1	-	TRBJ2-7	TGTGCCTCCAGGGACAGGGGGATTTCTCGAGGCGAGCAGTACTTC	CASRDRGISRGEQYF
TRBV4-1	TRBD2	-	TRBJ2-7	TGCGCCAGCAGCCAGGGGGGGACTTCCTACGCCTACGAGCAGTACTTC	CASSQGGTSYAYEQYF
TRBV4-2	-	-	TRBJ2-7	TGTGCCAGCAGCCAAGAATTCGGCAGATCCTACGAGCAGTACTTC	CASSQEFGRSYEQYF
TRBV19	TRBD2	-	TRBJ2-7	TGTGCCAGTAGGAAGGATAGCGGGACTGTCTACGAGCAGTACTTC	CASRKDSGTVYEQYF
TRBV4-3	TRBD2	-	TRBJ2-1	TGCGCCAGCAGCCAAGATCGCTACCGCGGGAGCTCCTACAATGAGCAGTTCTTC	CASSQDRYRGSSYNEQFF
TRBV30	-	-	TRBJ1-2	TGTGCCTGGAGTCTCTATATGTATGGCTACACCTTC	CAWSLYMYGYTF
TRBV11-2	-	-	TRBJ1-6	TGTGCCAGCAGCTTATGGCGGCCCCCAAATTCACCCCTCCACTTT	CASSLWRPPNSPLHF
TRBV6-5	TRBD1	-	TRBJ2-7	TGTGCCAGCAGCCCCGACAGGGGCGAGCAGTACTTC	CASSPDRGEQYF
TRBV20-1	TRBD1	few	TRBJ1-5	TGCAGTGCTAGTCAAGGGACAGGACTCAATCAGCCCCAGCATTTT	CSASQGTGLNQPQHF
TRBV19	-	-	TRBJ1-2	TGTGCCAGTAGTATAGATCCCCTTCGGCAGGGAAGATATTACTATGGCTACACCTTC	CASSIDPLRQGRYYYGYTF
TRBV11-2	-	few	TRBJ1-4	TGTGCCAGCAGCTTAGGATACCGAACCGCAACTAATGAAAAACTGTTTTTT	CASSLGYRTATNEKLFF
TRBV7-3	-	-	TRBJ2-5	TGTGCCAGCAGCTTCGACAGCGACCAAGAGACCCAGTACTTC	CASSFDSDQETQYF
TRBV6-5	-	once	TRBJ2-1	TGTGCCAGCAGTTACTTTGGGAGCGATGAGCAGTTCTTC	CASSYFGSDEQFF
TRBV11-3	TRBD2	-	TRBJ2-3	TGTGCCAGCAGCTTAGGTGGGGGAGGTAGCGGGAGCCCCCCAGATACGCAGTATTTT	CASSLGGGGSGSPPDTQYF
TRBV4-3	-	-	TRBJ2-1	TGCGCCAGCAGCCAAGATCCGTGGAGTTACAATGAGCAGTTCTTC	CASSQDPWSYNEQFF
TRBV9	-	-	TRBJ1-5	TGTGCCAGCAGCGTCGACCCGCAGAGTTATAGCAATCAGCCCCAGCATTTT	CASSVDPQSYSNQPQHF
TRBV27	TRBD1	-	TRBJ2-7	TGTGCCAGCAGGAGGACAGGGAGCTACGAGCAGTACTTC	CASRRTGSYEQYF
TRBV7-8	-	-	TRBJ2-7	TGTGCCAGCAGCTTAAACGGTCAACGGCTGCACGAGCAGTACTTC	CASSLNGQRLHEQYF
TRBV30	-	once	TRBJ2-1	TGTGCCTGGAGCCCCGGTGATGAGCAGTTCTTC	CAWSPGDEQFF
TRBV11-2	-	few	TRBJ1-1	TGTGCCAGCAGCTTAAGGTTCGGGGTGTCGAACACTGAAGCTTTCTTT	CASSLRFGVSNTEAFF
TRBV5-1	-	-	TRBJ1-1	TGCGCCAGCAGCTTGGCTCCGGGCTGGGCTGAAGCTTTCTTT	CASSLAPGWAEAFF
TRBV7-9	-	-	TRBJ1-5	TGTGCCAGCAGCTTTGGACCTCAGCCCCAGCATTTT	CASSFGPQPQHF
TRBV7-8	-	once	TRBJ1-3	TGTGCCAGCAGCCCGACCCCGGGGGGCGAGAGCTCTGGAAACACCATATATTTT	CASSPTPGGESSGNTIYF
TRBV27	-	once	TRBJ1-6	TGTGCCAGCAGTGAGGGGAGGAGGTCACCCCTCCACTTT	CASSEGRRSPLHF
TRBV3-1/TRBV3-2	TRBD1	-	TRBJ2-3	TGTGCCAGCAGCCACGGAAAGGACCCGGCTTTAGTCGGTGGGACAGGGGCGGATACGCAGTATTTT	CASSHGKDPALVGGTGADTQYF
TRBV11-2	TRBD2	-	TRBJ2-7	TGTGCCCTCATAGCTGGCGGGAGAACTACCTACGAGCAGTACTTC	CALIAGGRTTYEQYF
TRBV2	TRBD1	-	TRBJ2-1	TGTGCCAGCAAGACAGGGGGGTACAATGAGCAGTTCTTC	CASKTGGYNEQFF
TRBV24-1	-	-	TRBJ2-7	TGTGCCACCAGTAAAGGAGGGTCCCACGAGCAGTACTTC	CATSKGGSHEQYF
TRBV7-9	-	once	TRBJ2-7	TGTGCCAGCAGCTTAGGCACCTTCAGGGGATACTCCTACGAGCAGTACTTC	CASSLGTFRGYSYEQYF
TRBV3-1/TRBV3-2	-	-	TRBJ2-7	TGTGCCAGCAGCCAAGATACCGACAGCCCCGAGCAGTACTTC	CASSQDTDSPEQYF
TRBV28	TRBD1	-	TRBJ1-6	TGTGCCAGCAGGGAATCAGGGGGGGTTTCACCCCTCCACTTT	CASRESGGVSPLHF
TRBV5-4	TRBD1	-	TRBJ2-3	TGTGCCAGCAGCTTGGGGGACAGGCCCAAAGGAACAGATACGCAGTATTTT	CASSLGDRPKGTDTQYF
TRBV6-2/TRBV6-3	TRBD2	once	TRBJ2-1	TGTGCCAGCAGTAAACCGGGACTAGCGCTTGGTGAGCAGTTCTTC	CASSKPGLALGEQFF
TRBV28	TRBD1	-	TRBJ1-4	TGTGCCAGCAGTTTTCCCGAAGGGGACAGTGCAACTAATGAAAAACTGTTTTTT	CASSFPEGDSATNEKLFF
TRBV27	TRBD2	-	TRBJ2-2	TGTGCCAGCAGTTTTTTTGCGGGAGGAGACACCGGGGAGCTGTTTTTT	CASSFFAGGDTGELFF
TRBV18	-	-	TRBJ1-6	TGTGCCAGCTCATCGAGGTATCTGGGCGAAGGGGAAAATTCACCCCTCCACTTT	CASSSRYLGEGENSPLHF
TRBV11-2	-	-	TRBJ1-1	TGTGCCAGCAGCTTAGATTATCAGGGCAGGTTGAACACTGAAGCTTTCTTT	CASSLDYQGRLNTEAFF
TRBV11-1	-	-	TRBJ1-5	TGTGCCAGCAGCTTAGCGGGGAATCAGCCCCAGCATTTT	CASSLAGNQPQHF
TRBV7-8	TRBD1	-	TRBJ2-7	TGTGCCAGCAGCCGAGCCGGGACAGGGGTGTACGAGCAGTACTTC	CASSRAGTGVYEQYF
TRBV30	-	-	TRBJ1-1	TGTGCCTGGAGTGTAACGTGGGCAGGGCAAAGGACGGCTTTCTTT	CAWSVTWAGQRTAFF
TRBV7-9	-	-	TRBJ2-1	TGTGCCAGCAGCTTAAGAGGGAGTGGGGGGAATGAGCAGTTCTTC	CASSLRGSGGNEQFF
TRBV2	-	once	TRBJ1-1	TGTGCCAGCAGTGAACGGGGGCAGGGGACTGAAGCTTTCTTT	CASSERGQGTEAFF
TRBV7-2	-	once	TRBJ2-5	TGTGCCAGCAGCTTAGCGGATTCCCAAGGGGAGACCCAGTACTTC	CASSLADSQGETQYF